The clone carrying this TCR beta chain was seen only a few times. Its antigen is undetermined. The CDR3 totals 16 residues. Trimming pared 7 bases from V and 3 bases from J, leaving 18 bases between. This record belongs to a study of T cell repertoires in cytomegalovirus infection. As for the study in general: The public TCR beta signatures pointed to both CMV infection and matching HLA type.

The study's findings and limits: CMV carriers having the relevant HLA were flagged by cumulative public TCR beta family frequency. The study found HLA-C-restricted CMV-specific TCR beta clonotypes dominating the ex vivo response.

TCRdb itself ran the reads through MiXCR, one entry per CDR3 protein. The profile covers around 800,000 distinct CDR3 sequences, with approximately 29% appearing a single time and around 12% taken by the ten largest. The gene calls are TRBV12-3 or TRBV12-4 and TRBJ2-2, with TRBD2 as a possible D gene (5 bases). The source is a human donor in good health (CMV status not recorded). Some clones in this sample may be carry-over from other donors' samples. The sample was cultured CD8+ T cells from PBMCs, taken from culture after CMV antigen stimulation. CDR3 sequence (DNA): TGTGCCAGCACCCGTGTAGCAAGCGGATACACCGGGGAGCTGTTTTTT. This translates into CASTRVASGYTGELFF.